The rows below give T cell receptor beta chains drawn from one sample of a study of identical twins' blood T cells. TCRdb ran MiXCR on the 5' RACE reads and lists one entry per CDR3 protein. The sample holds hundreds of thousands of distinct CDR3 sequences; roughly 31% are singletons and the top ten take roughly 6.1%. The sequencing sample was made of PBMCs. Receptors originate from a woman aged 18-49 years in good health. Each CDR3 is given with its conserved first and last residue. Fields, in order: D gene, V gene, J gene, clone size, CDR3 DNA, CDR3 protein. D genes are given only for firm matches. Some rows mark clone size as missing; the rest say once, few, many or name a class of expanded clone.

>-|TRBV9|TRBJ1-5|few
TGTGCCAGCAGCGTAGGGGGCAGCCATCAGCCCCAGCATTTT
CASSVGGSHQPQHF
>-|TRBV6-6|TRBJ1-3|-
TGTGCCAGCAGCCTCGGGGCTGGTGGAAACACCATATATTTT
CASSLGAGGNTIYF
>-|TRBV4-3|TRBJ1-2|-
TGCGCCAGCAGCCAAGATGCAGGGATGAGGGGGAACTATGGCTACACCTTC
CASSQDAGMRGNYGYTF
>TRBD1|TRBV29-1|TRBJ1-1|-
TGCAGCTTGAGGACAGGGCGGAACACTGAAACTTTCTTT
CSLRTGRNTETFF
>-|TRBV14|TRBJ1-2|-
TGTGCCAGCAGCCCGTTTCAACAGGGAGGCTACACCTTC
CASSPFQQGGYTF
>-|TRBV29-1|TRBJ1-1|few
TGCAGCGTGTCCTTAGTGAGGAACACTGAAGCTTTCTTT
CSVSLVRNTEAFF
>-|TRBV9|TRBJ1-2|-
TGTGCCAGCAGCGTAGAGGGAGGGCCAGGGGGCTACACCTTC
CASSVEGGPGGYTF
>-|TRBV7-6|TRBJ2-4|-
TGTGCCAGCAGCTTAATAGATTTGGGGTCCGGGAGTGACATTCAGTACTTC
CASSLIDLGSGSDIQYF
>-|TRBV5-1|TRBJ2-1|-
TGCGCCAGCAGCCTCTGGCCTAATGAGCAGTTCTTC
CASSLWPNEQFF
>-|TRBV10-3|TRBJ2-5|-
TGTGCCATCAGTGTGGACAGACAAGAGACCCAGTACTTC
CAISVDRQETQYF
>TRBD1|TRBV3-1|TRBJ1-2|-
TGTGCCATCCGACAGGGGAACTATGGCTACACCTTC
CAIRQGNYGYTF
>-|TRBV5-1|TRBJ1-1|many
TGCGCCAGCAGCTTGGGACATACGAACACTGAAGCTTTCTTT
CASSLGHTNTEAFF
>-|TRBV29-1|TRBJ2-7|many
TGCAGCGTTGAAAGTCCTGTCTCCTACGAGCAGTACTTC
CSVESPVSYEQYF
>TRBD1|TRBV7-9|TRBJ1-2|-
TGTGTCAGCAGCTTAGACCGGGACAGTTATGGCTACACCTTC
CVSSLDRDSYGYTF
>-|TRBV9|TRBJ1-3|-
TGTGCCAGCAGCGCACAGGGTTATGGAAACACCATATATTTT
CASSAQGYGNTIYF
>TRBD1|TRBV6-1|TRBJ1-1|few
TGTGCCAGCGCTAAGGACAGGCTGAGAACTGAAGCTTTCTTT
CASAKDRLRTEAFF
>TRBD1|TRBV5-1|TRBJ2-1|-
TGCGCCAGCAGCTCACAGGGGGCCGATGAGCAGTTCTTC
CASSSQGADEQFF
>TRBD1|TRBV7-9|TRBJ1-5|few
TGTGCCAGCAGCTTCGGACAGGATTTGAGAAATCAGCCCCAGCATTTT
CASSFGQDLRNQPQHF
>-|TRBV3-1|TRBJ1-1|-
TGTGCCAGCAGCCAAAACCAGGAACTGAACACTGAAGCTTTCTTT
CASSQNQELNTEAFF
>-|TRBV7-7|TRBJ2-1|-
TGTGCCAGCAGCACAGACAGAAACAATGAGCAGTTCTTC
CASSTDRNNEQFF
>TRBD1|TRBV4-1|TRBJ1-3|few
TGCGCCAGCAGCCACCATTCCGGGACAGCAAGAAACACCATATATTTT
CASSHHSGTARNTIYF
>-|TRBV12-3/TRBV12-4|TRBJ2-5|many
TGTGCCAGCGGTGGGGAAGAGACCCAGTACTTC
CASGGEETQYF
>-|TRBV12-3/TRBV12-4|TRBJ2-5|-
TGTGCCAGCAGTTCACCTGGAGAGACCCAGTACTTC
CASSSPGETQYF
>TRBD2|TRBV5-6|TRBJ2-2|-
TGTGCCAGCAGCTTGGGACTAGCGGGTGGAGGACTAACCGGGGAGCTGTTTTTT
CASSLGLAGGGLTGELFF
>-|TRBV6-2/TRBV6-3|TRBJ1-6|-
TGTGCCAGCATCCACGACTCCCGAGGTTCACCCCTCCACTTT
CASIHDSRGSPLHF
>TRBD1|TRBV20-1|TRBJ1-1|-
TGCAGTGCTAGAGGGGGGTTTGGGGACAGAGCTTTCTTT
CSARGGFGDRAFF
>-|TRBV7-6|TRBJ1-5|-
TGTGCCAGCAGTTACAGCCCAGGGGCCCAGCATTTT
CASSYSPGAQHF
>-|TRBV25-1|TRBJ1-1|-
TGTGCCAGCAGTATTCGGGTTGGGGAGCGAGCTTTCTTT
CASSIRVGERAFF